The 19 T cell receptor beta chains presented below share a single source sample, sequenced in a study of blood T cell repertoires in COVID-19. Clones were read by immunoSEQ multiplex PCR, and TCRdb kept only the in-frame ones, dropping some. Of around 170,000 clones listed, about 86% were seen once; the top ten hold over 13%. The sample taken for sequencing was peripheral blood. These receptors all come from a man aged 25-40 years with active or convalescent COVID-19.

The rearrangement uses TRBV24-1 and TRBJ2-7; TRBD1 matches at 7 bases. The V segment lost 7 bases and the J segment 0 bases; nucleotides outside the gene matches: 17. CDR1 and CDR2 (germline): KGHDR, SFDVKD. This CDR3 is 18 amino acids long. As DNA, the CDR3 is TGTGCCACCAGAGTAACCGGGACAGTCGGACTGAGCTCCTACGAGCAGTACTTC. It translates to CATRVTGTVGLSSYEQYF.

J is TRBJ1-3 and V is TRBV5-8, with D perhaps TRBD1 (5 bases). The CDR3 totals 16 residues. From germline, CDR1 is SGHTS and CDR2 YDEGEE. V was trimmed by 4 bases and J by 0 bases, leaving 14 bases between them. CDR3 sequence reads: CASSRRRVSSGNTIYF. DNA for the CDR3: TGTGCCAGCAGCCGGCGCAGGGTGAGCTCTGGAAACACCATATATTTT.

The V and J genes are TRBV9 and TRBJ1-4, with a possible D match to TRBD1 (5 bases). Germline V lookup: CDR1 SGDLS, CDR2 YYNGEE. V shed 7 bases and J shed 2 bases, with 12 bases lying between them. The CDR3 is made up of 14 amino acids. CDR3 sequence reads: CASGRQPTNEKLFF. The CDR3 DNA reads as TGTGCCAGCGGACGACAGCCGACTAATGAAAAACTGTTTTTT.

The CDR3 nucleotides are TGTGCCAGCAGCACAACCCGACTAGCAACTACCTACAATGAGCAGTTCTTC. Translation gives CASSTTRLATTYNEQFF. This chain links TRBV7-2 with TRBJ2-1, with 7 bases identical to TRBD2. The trim removed 5 bases at V and 2 bases at J, leaving 12 bases unmatched. The CDR3 length is 17 residues. Germline-derived CDR1 and CDR2 are SGHTA and FQGNSA.

The chain uses TRBV5-1 and TRBJ2-2; TRBD1 might be the D (6 bases). The CDR3 spans 16 residues. V lost 4 bases to trimming and J lost 2 bases, with 15 bases between them. Germline V gene sequence: CDR1 SGHRS, CDR2 YFSETQ. The CDR3 nucleotides are TGCGCCAGCAGCCCCTACGGACAGATTAACACCGGGGAGCTGTTTTTT. Translated: CASSPYGQINTGELFF.

V and J are TRBV14 and TRBJ1-1; tentatively, D is TRBD1 (6 bases). The CDR3 covers 13 residues. The germline V gene has CDR1 SGHDN and CDR2 FVKESK. V was cut by 4 bases and J by 1 base, with 7 bases left in between. The CDR3 loop is CASSPQGNTEAFF. CDR3 coding DNA: TGTGCCAGCAGCCCACAGGGGAACACTGAAGCTTTCTTT.

The chain employs TRBV29-1 and TRBJ2-3; 7 nucleotides line up with TRBD1. There are 14 residues in the CDR3. V lost 7 bases and J lost 1; bases outside the gene matches: 8. Per the germline V gene, CDR1 is SQVTM and CDR2 is ANQGSEA. CDR3 sequence (DNA): TGCAGCGCCACAGGGGAAGGAGGCACAGATACGCAGTATTTT. Translated: CSATGEGGTDTQYF.

The gene calls are TRBV7-2 and TRBJ2-1; D not resolved. Trimming left V 5 bases short and J 9 bases short, with 11 bases between. The CDR3 is made up of 12 amino acids. Germline V CDR1 and CDR2: SGHTA, FQGNSA. The CDR3 DNA sequence: TGTGCCAGCAGCGTAGGTTTCGGTGAGCAGTTCTTC. Its translation is CASSVGFGEQFF.

The V gene is TRBV30, the J gene TRBJ1-1, with a weak D call TRBD1 (5 bases). Germline CDR1 GTSNPN, CDR2 SVGIG (reference sequence). Trimming pared 3 bases from V and 5 bases from J, leaving 10 bases between. The CDR3 is 12 residues long. CDR3 in DNA: TGTGCCTGGAGGGGGGGGATAACTGAAGCTTTCTTT. The encoded protein is CAWRGGITEAFF.

The V and J genes are TRBV19 and TRBJ1-1; D is possibly TRBD1 (5 bases). V was trimmed by 3 bases and J by 6 bases, leaving 14 bases between them. The V gene's germline CDR1 is LNHDA and CDR2 SQIVND (reference sequence). The CDR3 spans 14 residues. CDR3 DNA sequence: TGTGCCAGTAGTATTAAAGGCTGGGGCGCTGAAGCTTTCTTT. Protein sequence: CASSIKGWGAEAFF.

V gene TRBV29-1 combines with J gene TRBJ1-2, with TRBD1 as a possible D gene (5 bases). CDR3 length equals 13 residues. In germline, CDR1 is SQVTM, CDR2 ANQGSEA. Trimming removed 7 bases from V and 8 bases from J, with 20 bases in between. CDR3 coding DNA: TGCAGCGCCCTAGTGGGGGGGAGAACCGGCTACACCTTC. Its protein product is CSALVGGRTGYTF.

The CDR3 region has the DNA TGTGCCAGTAGTATAGATCCAGCGGGAAAGACGAATGAGCAGTTCTTC. It specifies CASSIDPAGKTNEQFF. J is TRBJ2-1 and V is TRBV19, with 7 positions matching TRBD2. Germline values: CDR1 LNHDA, CDR2 SQIVND (reference sequence). Trimming cost V 0 bases and J 7 bases; bases outside gene matches: 9. The CDR3 is 16 amino acids.

The chain employs TRBV6-5 and TRBJ1-1; D uncertain. Germline V lookup: CDR1 MNHEY, CDR2 SVGAGI. The CDR3 spans 12 residues. Trimming shortened V by 6 bases and J by 4 bases, and 9 bases separated the two germline ends. The CDR3 nucleotides are TGTGCCAGCAGATGGAGGAGCACTGAAGCTTTCTTT. Amino acid sequence: CASRWRSTEAFF.

The V call is TRBV6-2 or TRBV6-3, the J call TRBJ2-1; TRBD1 matches at 7 bases. The germline V gene encodes CDR1 MNHEY and CDR2 SVGEGT. This CDR3 has 14 residues. With V trimmed by 5 bases and J by 7 bases, 8 bases remained unmatched. CDR3 coding DNA: TGTGCCAGCAGTCCAACAGGGGAGAAGAATGAGCAGTTCTTC. Translating gives CASSPTGEKNEQFF.

The chain recombines TRBV11-3 with TRBJ1-2; TRBD1 aligns across 9 bases. V was clipped by 1 base and J by 6 bases; unmatched bases: 12. CDR3 length equals 17 residues. CDR1 and CDR2 (germline): SGHNT, YENEEA. The CDR3 spells CASSLAPVDRGKDGYTF. The CDR3 nucleotides are TGTGCCAGCAGCTTAGCACCCGTGGACAGGGGCAAAGATGGCTACACCTTC.

The chain carries TRBV7-9 and TRBJ1-1; possibly TRBD1 for D (6 bases). The CDR3 length is 12 residues. Trimming left V 8 bases short and J 6 bases short, with 13 bases between. Germline V gene data show CDR1 as SEHNR and CDR2 as FQNEAQ (reference sequence). The CDR3: CASDQGSAEAFF. CDR3 coding DNA: TGTGCCAGCGACCAGGGGTCTGCTGAAGCTTTCTTT.

V gene TRBV7-2 combines with J gene TRBJ1-4, with TRBD1 matching over 7 bases. The CDR3 runs 18 residues. Germline loops: CDR1 SGHTA, CDR2 FQGNSA. Trimming at V came to 2 bases and at J to 4 bases, leaving 13 bases not matched to a gene. CDR3 region: CASSLFPVSGTVNEKLFF. The CDR3 DNA is TGTGCCAGCAGCTTATTCCCCGTTAGCGGGACAGTTAATGAAAAACTGTTTTTT.

CDR3 nucleotide sequence: TGTGCCAGTAGTATGGCCCAGGGCTCGGATCAGCCCCAGCATTTT. Protein: CASSMAQGSDQPQHF. The genes are TRBV19 and TRBJ1-5, with D possibly TRBD1 on 5 matching bases. Germline CDR1 reads LNHDA; CDR2 reads SQIVND (reference sequence). CDR3 length: 15 amino acids. V lost 3 bases to trimming and J lost 5 bases, with 14 bases between them.

This chain links TRBV18 with TRBJ1-1, with 8 bases matching TRBD1. CDR3 length: 13 residues. Per the germline V gene, CDR1 is KGHSH and CDR2 is LQKENI. Trimming cost V 3 bases and J 8 bases; bases outside gene matches: 5. The CDR3 reads CASSPSQGAEAFF. CDR3 nucleotide sequence: TGTGCCAGCTCACCGTCTCAGGGGGCGGAAGCTTTCTTT.